A single sample is the source of the 15 T cell receptor beta chains below, sequenced in a study of shared clonotypes between healthy human individuals. Only in-frame clones appear in the TCRdb table, and some are missing; sequencing was by immunoSEQ multiplex PCR. The sample has over a million clones; around 95% are singletons. The specimen was naive CD4+ T cells sorted from blood. Subset in this sample: CD45RA+ positively selected. These receptors all stem from a man aged 30 to 45 in good health.

The chain combines TRBV15 with TRBJ1-4, with a possible D match to TRBD1 (5 bases). V was pared by 0 bases and J by 7 bases, with 27 bases between. This CDR3 is built from 20 residues. Germline CDR1 is LNHNV and CDR2 is YYDKDF (reference sequence). CDR3 protein: CATSRDTTHRRSLGGEKLFF. CDR3 in DNA: TGTGCCACCAGCAGAGATACTACTCACCGAAGAAGTCTGGGGGGTGAAAAACTGTTTTTT.

CDR3 region: CASTGDSSNYGYTF. The CDR3 nucleotides are TGTGCCAGCACAGGGGACTCGTCTAACTATGGCTACACCTTC. The V call is TRBV2, the J call TRBJ1-2; weak D call: TRBD1 (6 bases). Germline V lookup: CDR1 SNHLY, CDR2 FYNNEI. CDR3 length: 14 amino acids. Trimming stripped 7 bases from V and 0 bases from J, with 12 bases between.

The CDR3 loop is CASSSDRNYEQYF. Written as DNA, the CDR3 is TGCGCCAGCAGCAGCGACAGAAACTACGAGCAGTACTTC. The chain couples TRBV5-1 to TRBJ2-7; a weak D match, TRBD1 (5 bases). Germline CDR1 is SGHRS and CDR2 is YFSETQ. V was clipped by 4 bases and J by 3 bases, with 11 bases between them. The CDR3 spans 13 residues.

The rearrangement uses TRBV19 and TRBJ1-4; D gene ambiguous. Germline values: CDR1 LNHDA, CDR2 SQIVND (reference sequence). With 0 bases removed from V and 7 bases from J, the gap between germline ends came to 9 bases. The CDR3 is 14 amino acids. The CDR3 DNA follows: TGTGCCAGTAGTATAGACAGTTGGACTGAAAAACTGTTTTTT. This translates into CASSIDSWTEKLFF.

This rearrangement joins TRBV28 to TRBJ1-2, with a possible D match to TRBD1 (5 bases). The CDR3 runs 14 residues. Germline values: CDR1 MDHEN, CDR2 SYDVKM. Trimming stripped 4 bases from V and 8 bases from J, with 17 bases between. CDR3 protein: CASSSPGTLGGYTF. CDR3 bases: TGTGCCAGCAGTTCGCCCGGGACCCTTGGGGGCTACACCTTC.

This sequence joins TRBV6-1 and TRBJ2-7; 7 positions match TRBD2. The CDR3 totals 13 residues. Germline trimming cut 4 bases from V and 4 bases from J; bases unmatched to any gene: 4. CDR1 MNHNS and CDR2 SASEGT come from the germline V gene. The CDR3, as DNA: TGTGCCAGCAGTGCAGCGGGACGGTACGAGCAGTACTTC. This translates into CASSAAGRYEQYF.

This chain links TRBV4-1 with TRBJ2-2; TRBD2 aligns across 10 bases. V lost 0 bases and J lost 7; bases outside the gene matches: 5. Germline V gene sequence: CDR1 MGHRA, CDR2 YSYEKL. CDR3 length: 16 amino acids. CDR3 loop: CASSQDLAGVVGELFF. The CDR3 DNA sequence: TGCGCCAGCAGCCAAGATCTAGCGGGAGTCGTCGGGGAGCTGTTTTTT.

The gene calls are TRBV15 and TRBJ1-2; 8 bases line up with TRBD1. The CDR3 is made up of 17 amino acids. V was clipped by 3 bases and J by 4 bases; unmatched bases: 13. CDR1 is LNHNV and CDR2 is YYDKDF in the germline V gene (reference sequence). CDR3 in amino acids: CATSSGSGGVGVYGYTF. DNA for the CDR3: TGTGCCACCAGCAGTGGGTCAGGGGGCGTCGGGGTCTATGGCTACACCTTC.

J is TRBJ2-4 and V is TRBV6-6; 10 bases are shared with TRBD2. Germline values: CDR1 MNHNY, CDR2 SVGAGI (reference sequence). V lost 8 bases to trimming and J lost 6 bases; unmatched junction nucleotides: 7. The CDR3 is 14 amino acids. DNA of the CDR3: TGTGCCAGCGGACTAGCGGACCTTTTAAACATTCAGTACTTC. Encoded protein: CASGLADLLNIQYF.

The chain employs TRBV10-1 and TRBJ2-5; D remains unclear. V was trimmed by 5 bases and J by 4 bases, leaving 11 bases between them. CDR1 and CDR2 from the germline V gene are WNHNN and SYGVQD (reference sequence). The CDR3 sequence is 13 residues long. CDR3 in amino acids: CASSIQQGETQYF. The CDR3 nucleotides are TGCGCCAGCAGTATCCAGCAAGGAGAGACCCAGTACTTC.

Turning to this clone: Other DNA variants within this sample encode the same CDR3. The chain links TRBV5-1 to TRBJ1-1, with D tentatively TRBD1 (6 bases). The CDR3 runs 14 residues. Germline assignment: CDR1 SGHRS and CDR2 YFSETQ. Trimming stripped 2 bases from V and 0 bases from J, with 8 bases between. The CDR3 here is CASSLQGMNTEAFF. The CDR3, as DNA: TGCGCCAGCAGCTTACAGGGCATGAACACTGAAGCTTTCTTT. The full variable domain, in which reference TRBV5-1 and TRBJ1-1 provide the parts outside the CDR3, is KAGVTQTPRYLIKTRGQQVTLSCSPISGHRSVSWYQQTPGQGLQFLFEYFSETQRNKGNFPGRFSGRQFSNSRSEMNVSTLELGDSALYLCASSLQGMNTEAFFGQGTRLTVV.

This chain uses TRBV5-1 with TRBJ2-6; D perhaps matches TRBD1 (6 bases). Germline loops: CDR1 SGHRS, CDR2 YFSETQ. The CDR3 contains 16 residues. The ends were cut back, 3 bases at V and 2 bases at J, with 12 bases in the middle. The CDR3 region has the DNA TGCGCCAGCAGCTCGCCTAACAGGGCTGGGGCCAACGTCCTGACTTTC. It codes for CASSSPNRAGANVLTF.

This chain connects TRBV28 to TRBJ2-1, with a tentative D call TRBD2 (6 bases). Germline V gives CDR1 MDHEN, CDR2 SYDVKM. V was pared by 3 bases and J by 1 base, with 16 bases between. This CDR3 has 17 residues. CDR3 residues: CASSFPEGGVSYNEQFF. The CDR3 nucleotides read TGTGCCAGCAGTTTCCCTGAGGGCGGGGTATCCTACAATGAGCAGTTCTTC.

This chain uses TRBV11-2 with TRBJ1-5; D gene uncertain. Germline CDR1 SGHAT, CDR2 FQNNGV. The CDR3 sequence is 14 residues long. V lost 4 bases to trimming and J lost 7 bases, with 14 bases between them. The CDR3, as DNA: TGTGCCAGCAGCTACGACGGCAGTTGGCAGCCCCAGCATTTT. This codes for CASSYDGSWQPQHF.

Here the CDR3 DNA reads TGTGCCAGCAGTGAAATCCAGGGGACTGAAGCTTTCTTT. Its translation is CASSEIQGTEAFF. The chain employs TRBV6-1 and TRBJ1-1; D might be TRBD1 (6 bases). Per the germline V gene, CDR1 is MNHNS and CDR2 is SASEGT. Trimming cost V 2 bases and J 5 bases, with 9 bases left between them. This CDR3 contains 13 residues.